This TCR beta chain comes out of a study of shared clonotypes between healthy human individuals. Background on the study: Three plates each covered CD4 naive and memory; CD8 naive two, CD8 memory one.

The CDR3 extends over 14 amino acids. Germline CDR1 and CDR2: MDHEN and SYDVKM. Trimming left V 3 bases short and J 4 bases short, with 13 bases between. CD45RA-negative memory and CD45RA+ naive subsets were split from the CD4+ cells. Produced via immunoSEQ multiplex PCR; TCRdb's table is partial and in-frame only. The data contain 330,000 or so clones, about 74% of them singletons. Sequenced sample: memory CD4+ T cells sorted from blood. Subset denoted: CD45RA-negative fraction. This clonotype was obtained from a man aged 25-45 years in good health. The V and J genes are TRBV28 and TRBJ2-7, with a tentative D call TRBD1 (5 bases). The CDR3 nucleotides read TGTGCCAGCAGTTTCCGGACACGCCTTTACGAGCAGTACTTC. The encoded protein is CASSFRTRLYEQYF.